One and the same sample provided the 29 T cell receptor beta chains below, sequenced in a study of early T cells in non-severe SARS-CoV-2 infection. Each CDR3 protein is one row after TCRdb ran MiXCR on the 5' RACE reads. Altogether about 22,000 distinct CDR3 sequences are present, 4.7% being singletons, with the ten largest covering under 20%. The specimen sequenced was whole blood. All receptors derive from an adult who was a healthcare worker with PCR-confirmed SARS-CoV-2 infection or an uninfected control (not recorded which).

The sample holds many counts of this clonotype. The V gene is TRBV5-4, the J gene TRBJ1-1; D remains ambiguous. V was clipped by 0 bases and J by 5 bases, with 17 bases between them. The CDR3 has 16 amino acids. The germline CDR1 and CDR2 sequences are SGHNT and YYREEE (reference sequence). CDR3 coding DNA: TGTGCCAGCAGCTTGGTACTGACTCAGGTGGGGACTGAAGCTTTCTTT. This encodes CASSLVLTQVGTEAFF.

The sample holds many counts of this clonotype. This chain uses TRBV20-1 with TRBJ2-5, with D uncertain. Germline V lookup: CDR1 DFQATT, CDR2 SNEGSKA (reference sequence). The CDR3 loop spans 14 amino acids. V lost 0 bases to trimming and J lost 4 bases, with 12 bases between them. The CDR3: CSARDLGYPETQYF. The CDR3 DNA follows: TGCAGTGCTAGAGATCTGGGCTACCCAGAGACCCAGTACTTC.

This clonotype came up a few times. The genes are TRBV11-2 and TRBJ1-1; 7 bases fit TRBD1. J gave up 5 bases and V 4 bases, and 10 bases lay outside the gene matches. Germline values: CDR1 SGHAT, CDR2 FQNNGV. The CDR3 loop spans 15 amino acids. The CDR3 sequence is CASSSPQGKGTEAFF. As DNA, the CDR3 is TGTGCCAGCAGCTCGCCACAGGGGAAAGGAACTGAAGCTTTCTTT.

The chain combines TRBV5-1 with TRBJ2-3; 9 positions agree with TRBD1. CDR1 is SGHRS, CDR2 YFSETQ, per germline. With V trimmed by 3 bases and J by 8 bases, 10 bases remained unmatched. The CDR3 contains 15 residues. In nucleotides, the CDR3 is TGCGCCAGCAGCTCTGGGACAGGGATATTTGGTACGCAGTATTTT. Translation: CASSSGTGIFGTQYF.

This clonotype appeared a few times. The chain links TRBV2 to TRBJ2-5; D may be TRBD1 (5 bases). The CDR3 runs to 13 residues. Germline values: CDR1 SNHLY, CDR2 FYNNEI. Between the trimmed V and J ends, which lost 11 bases and 7 bases, there was a span of 20 bases. In DNA form, the CDR3 reads TGTGCCTCCTCTCCCACGGGCAGGGTGACCCAGTACTTC. This encodes CASSPTGRVTQYF.

This clonotype came up many times. CDR3 in DNA: TGTGCCAGCAGCTTAGAGGTAGAGCAGTTCTTC. Residues: CASSLEVEQFF. The rearrangement joins TRBV7-9 to TRBJ2-1; no reliable D call. The germline V gene encodes CDR1 SEHNR and CDR2 FQNEAQ (reference sequence). CDR3 length: 11 amino acids. Trimming pared 1 base from V and 10 bases from J, leaving 5 bases between. The entire variable domain, with the rest obtained from reference TRBV7-9 and TRBJ2-1, is as follows: DTGVSQNPRHKITKRGQNVTFRCDPISEHNRLYWYRQTLGQGPEFLTYFQNEAQLEKSRLLSDRFSAERPKGSFSTLEIQRTEQGDSAMYLCASSLEVEQFFGPGTRLTVL.

Relative to its sample, this clonotype is medium-sized. The CDR3: CSAGDRFTDTQYF. Here the CDR3 DNA reads TGCAGTGCCGGAGACAGATTCACAGATACGCAGTATTTT. This chain uses TRBV20-1 with TRBJ2-3, with a possible D match to TRBD1 (5 bases). This CDR3 region has 13 residues. Trimming stripped 6 bases from V and 2 bases from J, with 12 bases between. CDR1 and CDR2 (germline): DFQATT, SNEGSKA (reference sequence).

This clonotype was picked up many times. The rearrangement links TRBV10-3 to TRBJ1-2; no clear D. CDR1 and CDR2 from the germline V gene are ENHRY and SYGVKD. Trimming removed 0 bases from V and 0 bases from J, with 8 bases in between. This CDR3 region has 15 residues. The CDR3 DNA reads as TGTGCCATCAGTGAGTCCGCTGGATCTAACTATGGCTACACCTTC. Translating gives CAISESAGSNYGYTF.

This clonotype ranks as medium-sized. J is TRBJ1-2 and V is TRBV7-9, with a weak D call TRBD1 (5 bases). V lost 2 bases to trimming and J lost 4 bases, with 14 bases between them. The CDR3 extends over 15 amino acids. Germline CDR1 reads SEHNR; CDR2 reads FQNEAQ (reference sequence). The CDR3 DNA reads TGTGCCAGCAGCTTACCAGGGTACCCCATCTATGGCTACACCTTC. Translating gives CASSLPGYPIYGYTF.

The chain combines TRBV13 with TRBJ2-7; TRBD2 might be the D (7 bases). V was trimmed by 7 bases and J by 4 bases, leaving 26 bases between them. CDR1 and CDR2 (germline): PRHDT, FYEKMQ (reference sequence). The CDR3 consists of 17 residues. CDR3 nucleotides: TGTGCCAGCATCCGCGATCCCCGGGGGGCAGGGCGATACGAGCAGTACTTC. It translates to CASIRDPRGAGRYEQYF.

CDR3 DNA: TGCAGTGCTAACGCCGGCGGATTACAGGGAAGGCGTAGAAACACCATATATTTT. Protein sequence: CSANAGGLQGRRRNTIYF. The gene calls are TRBV20-1 and TRBJ1-3; a weak D match, TRBD1 (6 bases). Trimming stripped 4 bases from V and 5 bases from J, with 27 bases between. From germline, CDR1 is DFQATT and CDR2 SNEGSKA (reference sequence). The CDR3 is 18 residues long.

This clonotype was detected only a few times. The chain is built from TRBV7-3 and TRBJ2-1; 8 bases agree with TRBD1. The germline V gene has CDR1 SGHTA and CDR2 FQGTGA. This CDR3 spans 16 amino acids. Trimming at V came to 3 bases and at J to 0 bases, leaving 4 bases not matched to a gene. The CDR3 DNA follows: TGTGCCAGCAGCTTCCGGACAGGGAGCTCCTACAATGAGCAGTTCTTC. This sequence encodes CASSFRTGSSYNEQFF. Full variable domain (outside the CDR3, taken from reference TRBV7-3 and TRBJ2-1): GAGVSQTPSNKVTEKGKYVELRCDPISGHTALYWYRQSLGQGPEFLIYFQGTGAADDSGLPNDRFFAVRPEGSVSTLKIQRTERGDSAVYLCASSFRTGSSYNEQFFGPGTRLTVL.

The table lists this clonotype with many counts. The CDR3 loop reads CASSLDHSLYGYTF. The CDR3 bases are TGCGCCAGCAGCTTAGACCACTCACTCTATGGCTACACCTTC. The chain is built from TRBV5-1 and TRBJ1-2; D gene uncertain. Germline lookup yields CDR1 SGHRS and CDR2 YFSETQ. V was clipped by 2 bases and J by 4 bases, with 12 bases between them. This CDR3 contains 14 residues.

The rearrangement links TRBV6-5 to TRBJ2-5, with TRBD2 matching over 12 bases. CDR1 and CDR2 from the germline V gene are MNHEY and SVGAGI. This CDR3 is 15 amino acids long. The junction had 9 bases not matched to a gene; V was cut back by 6 bases and J by 7 bases. The DNA for the CDR3 is TGTGCCAGCAGCCCCCTAGCGGGGGGGCCCGGGACCCAGTACTTC. It yields the protein CASSPLAGGPGTQYF.

This clonotype was recorded at least ten times. The chain employs TRBV3-1 and TRBJ2-7; D perhaps matches TRBD2 (5 bases). The CDR3 totals 14 residues. Germline V lookup: CDR1 LGHDT, CDR2 YNNKEL (reference sequence). The V and J ends lost 2 bases and 3 bases respectively, with 11 bases between them. CDR3 in DNA: TGTGCCAGCAGCCAACGAGGAAGCGGCTACGAGCAGTACTTC. Encoded protein: CASSQRGSGYEQYF.

The genes are TRBV7-2 and TRBJ1-4; 7 nucleotides align to TRBD1. Germline CDR1 is SGHTA and CDR2 is FQGNSA. This CDR3 spans 15 amino acids. With V trimmed by 6 bases and J by 4 bases, 8 bases remained unmatched. CDR3 loop: CASRFQGQYNEKLFF. DNA for the CDR3: TGTGCCAGCAGGTTCCAGGGACAGTATAATGAAAAACTGTTTTTT.

Many counts were recorded for this clonotype. The V and J genes are TRBV7-2 and TRBJ1-3, with TRBD1 matching 8 bases. Per the germline V gene, CDR1 is SGHTA and CDR2 is FQGNSA. The CDR3 totals 15 residues. The V gene end was trimmed by 1 base and the J gene end by 5 bases; junction bases not matched to a gene: 4. CDR3 region: CASSLGGQARNTIYF. CDR3 sequence (DNA): TGTGCCAGCAGCTTAGGGGGACAGGCCAGAAACACCATATATTTT.

In its sample, this clonotype was seen a few times. The chain is built from TRBV4-3 and TRBJ1-2; D remains ambiguous. Germline V gives CDR1 LGHNA, CDR2 YSLEER. V was clipped by 0 bases and J by 8 bases, with 7 bases between them. There are 12 residues in the CDR3. CDR3: CASSQDARGYTF. In nucleotides, the CDR3 is TGCGCCAGCAGCCAAGATGCACGGGGCTACACCTTC.

This chain connects TRBV7-9 to TRBJ1-6; D not resolved. Germline V gene sequence: CDR1 SEHNR, CDR2 FQNEAQ (reference sequence). The ends were cut back, 3 bases at V and 7 bases at J, with 7 bases in the middle. CDR3 length: 13 residues. CDR3 sequence (DNA): TGTGCCAGCAGCTTCGACGCGAATTCACCCCTCCACTTT. Residues: CASSFDANSPLHF.

By proportion, this clonotype is medium-sized. V is TRBV19 and J is TRBJ2-7; 7 bases are a match to TRBD2. CDR1 and CDR2 from the germline V gene are LNHDA and SQIVND (reference sequence). V trimming: 6 bases; J trimming: 0 bases; junction bases outside the gene matches: 5. This CDR3 spans 14 amino acids. CDR3 region: CASRRGMDSYEQYF. In DNA form, the CDR3 reads TGTGCCAGTAGGCGGGGGATGGACTCCTACGAGCAGTACTTC.

Only a few counts were recorded for this clonotype. V gene TRBV13 combines with J gene TRBJ1-2; D call uncertain. Germline loops: CDR1 PRHDT, CDR2 FYEKMQ (reference sequence). The V and J ends lost 2 bases and 2 bases respectively, with 9 bases between them. CDR3 length equals 14 residues. Here the CDR3 reads CASSLTQENYGYTF. CDR3 nucleotide sequence: TGTGCCAGCAGCTTAACCCAGGAAAACTATGGCTACACCTTC.

This clonotype was counted many times. The V and J genes are TRBV12-3 or TRBV12-4 and TRBJ2-2; 10 positions agree with TRBD1. There are 15 residues in the CDR3. The trim removed 5 bases at V and 4 bases at J, leaving 4 bases unmatched. CDR3 residues: CASSRQGAGTGELFF. CDR3 in DNA: TGTGCCAGCAGTCGACAGGGGGCGGGCACCGGGGAGCTGTTTTTT.

Relative to its sample, this clonotype is medium-sized. The chain employs TRBV11-2 and TRBJ1-4; D perhaps matches TRBD1 (6 bases). The CDR3 is 14 residues long. Trimming took off 6 bases at V and 6 bases at J, with 14 bases between the two ends. Germline V gene data show CDR1 as SGHAT and CDR2 as FQNNGV. This chain's CDR3 is CASRAWGADEKLFF. The CDR3 DNA sequence: TGTGCCAGCAGGGCGTGGGGGGCGGATGAAAAACTGTTTTTT. The full variable domain, completed using reference TRBV11-2 and TRBJ1-4, is EAGVAQSPRYKIIEKRQSVAFWCNPISGHATLYWYQQILGQGPKLLIQFQNNGVVDDSQLPKDRFSAERLKGVDSTLKIQPAKLEDSAVYLCASRAWGADEKLFFGSGTQLSVL.

J is TRBJ2-5 and V is TRBV6-4; 8 bases align to TRBD1. This CDR3 has 14 residues. Germline V gene sequence: CDR1 MRHNA, CDR2 SNTAGT. Trimming at V came to 2 bases and at J to 5 bases, leaving 4 bases not matched to a gene. CDR3 coding DNA: TGTGCCAGCAGTGACACGGACAGGGCGGAGACCCAGTACTTC. Amino acids: CASSDTDRAETQYF.

In this sample, this clonotype turned up a few times. The chain combines TRBV30 with TRBJ2-2, with TRBD1 matching 8 bases. Unmatched junction bases numbered 4, after V lost 3 bases and J lost 4 bases. The length of the CDR3 is 14 residues. Germline V gives CDR1 GTSNPN, CDR2 SVGIG (reference sequence). The CDR3 nucleotides read TGTGCCTGGAGCAGGGGGCTCAGCACCGGGGAGCTGTTTTTT. Translating gives CAWSRGLSTGELFF.

The V call is TRBV7-2, the J call TRBJ1-2; no reliable D call. The CDR3 spans 14 residues. Per germline, CDR1 SGHTA and CDR2 FQGNSA. The ends were cut back, 2 bases at V and 4 bases at J, with 11 bases in the middle. In nucleotides, the CDR3 is TGTGCCAGCAGCTTATCCCCGGGAACCTATGGCTACACCTTC. It codes for CASSLSPGTYGYTF.

This sequence joins TRBV5-1 and TRBJ1-2, with 8 bases lining up with TRBD1. The V segment lost 0 bases and the J segment 8 bases; nucleotides outside the gene matches: 9. Per germline, CDR1 SGHRS and CDR2 YFSETQ. The CDR3 covers 15 residues. The chain's CDR3 is CASSLADRALQGYTF. CDR3 nucleotide sequence: TGCGCCAGCAGCTTGGCGGACAGGGCCTTGCAGGGCTACACCTTC.

In this sample, this clonotype turned up a few times. This chain connects TRBV9 to TRBJ2-3; D possibly matches TRBD1 or TRBD2 (5 bases each). Germline CDR1 SGDLS, CDR2 YYNGEE. The CDR3 is 14 amino acids. The germline V and J ends were trimmed by 3 bases and 6 bases, with 14 bases remaining between them. CDR3 DNA sequence: TGTGCCAGCAGCGCCGGGACCGATGGCGATACGCAGTATTTT. Protein product: CASSAGTDGDTQYF. Variable domain in full (rest from reference TRBV9 and TRBJ2-3): DSGVTQTPKHLITATGQRVTLRCSPRSGDLSVYWYQQSLDQGLQFLIQYYNGEERAKGNILERFSAQQFPDLHSELNLSSLELGDSALYFCASSAGTDGDTQYFGPGTRLTVL.

This clonotype was observed at least ten times. In DNA, the CDR3 is TGTGCCAGCAGTTTGGTAGGTGGCTCTGGGGCCAACGTCCTGACTTTC. Its protein product is CASSLVGGSGANVLTF. This rearrangement joins TRBV27 to TRBJ2-6; D is undetermined. V was pared by 3 bases and J by 0 bases, with 9 bases between. This CDR3 is built from 16 residues. The V gene's germline CDR1 is MNHEY and CDR2 SMNVEV (reference sequence). Based on the CDR3 plus reference TRBV27 and TRBJ2-6, the full variable domain is EAQVTQNPRYLITVTGKKLTVTCSQNMNHEYMSWYRQDPGLGLRQIYYSMNVEVTDKGDVPEGYKVSRKEKRNFPLILESPSPNQTSLYFCASSLVGGSGANVLTFGAGSRLTVL.